The 5 T cell receptor beta chains in this list originate from one sample, sequenced in a study of T cell responses to AZD1222 COVID-19 vaccine. This table comes from immunoSEQ multiplex PCR, and its TCRdb copy is limited to in-frame clones, with some not included. This sample has 97,000 or so clones, with approximately 86% found just once. Sequences were derived from peripheral blood, sampled on day 0 of AZD1222 vaccination. The receptors stem from an adult in good health.

This clone appeared once. V is TRBV6-2 or TRBV6-3 and J is TRBJ2-7; TRBD1 matches 7 bases. CDR1 is MNHEY and CDR2 is SVGEGT in the germline V gene. The trim removed 4 bases at V and 0 bases at J, leaving 3 bases unmatched. The length of the CDR3 is 14 residues. This CDR3 is CASSSPGGSYEQYF. CDR3 nucleotide sequence: TGTGCCAGCAGTTCGCCAGGGGGCTCCTACGAGCAGTACTTC.

The chain combines TRBV5-1 with TRBJ2-1, with a tentative D call TRBD1 (6 bases). Trimming stripped 4 bases from V and 5 bases from J, with 13 bases between. The CDR3 spans 14 residues. The germline V gene has CDR1 SGHRS and CDR2 YFSETQ. CDR3 in DNA: TGCGCCAGCAGCCTTAGGGACATCGACAATGAGCAGTTCTTC. Its protein product is CASSLRDIDNEQFF.

The V and J genes are TRBV10-3 and TRBJ1-2; perhaps TRBD1 as D (5 bases). The CDR3 length is 16 residues. V shed 3 bases and J shed 0 bases, with 14 bases lying between them. The V gene's germline CDR1 is ENHRY and CDR2 SYGVKD. CDR3 sequence (DNA): TGTGCCATCAGTGAAGGCGAGGGGAATGCTAACTATGGCTACACCTTC. Protein sequence: CAISEGEGNANYGYTF.

The V gene is TRBV3-1 (or the pseudogene TRBV3-2), the J gene TRBJ1-1; D may be TRBD1 (6 bases). From germline, CDR1 is LGHDT and CDR2 YNNKEL (reference sequence). The CDR3 spans 14 residues. V shed 4 bases and J shed 2 bases, with 11 bases lying between them. Here the CDR3 reads CASSRLDSNTEAFF. CDR3 DNA: TGTGCCAGCAGCCGATTGGACAGTAACACTGAAGCTTTCTTT.

The chain carries TRBV7-9 and TRBJ2-1; 10 bases are a match to TRBD2. This CDR3 has 13 residues. Trimming cost V 4 bases and J 9 bases; bases outside gene matches: 3. Germline CDR1 is SEHNR and CDR2 is FQNEAQ (reference sequence). This CDR3 reads CASSSKREGEQFF. DNA for the CDR3: TGTGCCAGCAGCTCGAAGCGGGAGGGTGAGCAGTTCTTC.